The next 25 T cell receptor beta chains were all read from a single sample in a study of Graves' ophthalmopathy and Graves' hyperthyroidism. Amplification of the TCR beta CDR3 regions used RNA transcripts (as template). In the first round, RT-PCR was carried out with HTBI primers, and a multiplex PCR formed the second round. TCRdb ran MiXCR on the multiplex PCR reads and lists one entry per CDR3 protein. The profile shows about 740,000 distinct CDR3 sequences, 40% of them singletons. The specimen was peripheral blood. Receptor source: an adult man with Graves' ophthalmopathy.

The chain is built from TRBV29-1 and TRBJ2-7; TRBD1 or TRBD2 may be the D gene (5 bases each). V was clipped by 3 bases and J by 9 bases, with 12 bases between them. The CDR3 covers 11 residues. CDR1 SQVTM and CDR2 ANQGSEA come from the germline V gene. CDR3 nucleotide sequence: TGCAGCGTTGACCAGGGAGAAAGGCAGTACTTC. The encoded protein is CSVDQGERQYF.

This clonotype appeared a few times. V usage is TRBV9 and J usage is TRBJ2-7; perhaps TRBD2 as D (6 bases). Germline V CDR1 and CDR2: SGDLS, YYNGEE. With 4 bases removed from V and 2 bases from J, the gap between germline ends came to 16 bases. The CDR3 runs to 15 residues. In DNA form, the CDR3 reads TGTGCCAGCAGCCCTCACATTAGCGGAACCTACGAGCAGTACTTC. This encodes CASSPHISGTYEQYF.

Note on this clonotype: At one boundary the junction diverges from the germline segment, which might be a read error. V and J are TRBV2 and TRBJ2-3; TRBD2 matches 10 bases. The CDR3 loop spans 13 amino acids. Per the germline V gene, CDR1 is SNHLY and CDR2 is FYNNEI. The CDR3 region has the DNA TGTGCCAGCAGTGAGGTATTAGCGGGAGGTGTGAATTTT. Translation: CASSEVLAGGVNF.

This clonotype showed up just a few times. The rearrangement links TRBV7-9 to TRBJ2-5; D not certain. V gave up 4 bases and J gave up 2 bases, with 8 bases separating them. This CDR3 has 13 amino acids. Germline V gives CDR1 SEHNR, CDR2 FQNEAQ (reference sequence). The CDR3 DNA is TGTGCCAGCAGCTACCCCAAACAAGAGACCCAGTACTTC. It specifies CASSYPKQETQYF.

The chain employs TRBV2 and TRBJ1-2; a possible D gene is TRBD1 (5 bases). The CDR3 has 14 amino acids. Per the germline V gene, CDR1 is SNHLY and CDR2 is FYNNEI. The V gene lost 4 bases and the J gene lost 4 bases, with 13 bases spanning the gap. The CDR3: CASSGGNPTYGYTF. DNA for the CDR3: TGTGCCAGCAGTGGGGGCAACCCTACCTATGGCTACACCTTC.

The table lists this clonotype with many counts. The rearrangement joins TRBV7-2 to TRBJ1-1, with TRBD1 as a possible D gene (6 bases). Trimming cost V 6 bases and J 1 base, with 9 bases left between them. The CDR3 has 13 amino acids. Germline V gives CDR1 SGHTA, CDR2 FQGNSA. The CDR3 sequence is CASRSTGNTEAFF. The CDR3 coding sequence is TGTGCCAGCAGGTCGACAGGGAACACTGAAGCTTTCTTT.

The sample holds one count of this clonotype. A read error is possible here, since a much larger clone lies one base away. The CDR3 DNA reads TGTGCCATCAGTTACCGGGGTTCCTATGGCTACACCTTC. Protein sequence: CAISYRGSYGYTF. The chain links TRBV10-3 to TRBJ1-2; D is ambiguous. Germline CDR1 ENHRY, CDR2 SYGVKD. V was cut by 5 bases and J by 4 bases, with 11 bases left in between. This CDR3 contains 13 residues.

This clonotype has a count of ten or more. This chain connects TRBV5-1 to TRBJ2-7; D is possibly TRBD2 (5 bases). Per germline, CDR1 SGHRS and CDR2 YFSETQ. CDR3 length: 14 residues. Between the trimmed V and J ends, which lost 2 bases and 3 bases, there was a span of 12 bases. In DNA, the CDR3 is TGCGCCAGCAGCTTCAGTAATAGCGACTACGAGCAGTACTTC. It codes for CASSFSNSDYEQYF. The whole variable domain, filled in from reference TRBV5-1 and TRBJ2-7, reads KAGVTQTPRYLIKTRGQQVTLSCSPISGHRSVSWYQQTPGQGLQFLFEYFSETQRNKGNFPGRFSGRQFSNSRSEMNVSTLELGDSALYLCASSFSNSDYEQYFGPGTRLTVT.

The chain uses TRBV12-3 or TRBV12-4 and TRBJ2-7; 7 bases map to TRBD1. J lost 0 bases, V lost 8 bases, and 4 bases had no gene match. The CDR3 runs to 13 residues. The CDR3 here is CASLDRNSYEQYF. As DNA, the CDR3 is TGTGCCAGCTTGGACAGGAACTCCTACGAGCAGTACTTC.

This clonotype was observed once. The rearrangement links TRBV20-1 to TRBJ2-7; D is unclear. Germline assignment: CDR1 DFQATT and CDR2 SNEGSKA (reference sequence). With 3 bases removed from V and 10 bases from J, the gap between germline ends came to 4 bases. CDR3 length: 8 amino acids. In DNA form, the CDR3 reads TGCAGTGCTAGTAGTCAGTACTTC. It is translated as CSASSQYF.

This clonotype was counted between two and nine times. V usage is TRBV5-5 and J usage is TRBJ1-2, with a possible D match to TRBD1 (6 bases). V lost 8 bases, J lost 6 bases, and 14 bases lay in between. The V gene's germline CDR1 is SGHKS and CDR2 YYEKEE (reference sequence). CDR3 size: 12 residues. The CDR3 DNA is TGTGCCAGGGGAGGGGACAATCATGGCTACACCTTC. Amino acid sequence: CARGGDNHGYTF.

This clonotype appeared many times. The V gene is TRBV20-1, the J gene TRBJ1-2; D is undetermined. Germline V lookup: CDR1 DFQATT, CDR2 SNEGSKA (reference sequence). This CDR3 has 13 residues. Trimming stripped 6 bases from V and 5 bases from J, with 16 bases between. The CDR3 loop reads CSATGSVRYGYTF. CDR3 nucleotides: TGCAGTGCAACCGGGTCCGTCCGGTATGGCTACACCTTC.

The chain employs TRBV11-1 and TRBJ1-1; D is possibly TRBD1 (5 bases). Germline V gives CDR1 SGHAT, CDR2 FQDESV (reference sequence). Trimming pared 5 bases from V and 1 base from J, leaving 11 bases between. The CDR3 is 14 residues long. CDR3 DNA: TGTGCCAGCAGCCCGGGACGGGAGAACACTGAAGCTTTCTTT. Translating gives CASSPGRENTEAFF.

Ten or more counts support this clonotype. The chain couples TRBV16 to TRBJ1-2; maybe TRBD1 (6 bases). The V and J ends lost 0 bases and 2 bases respectively, with 10 bases between them. Looked up from germline, CDR1 is KGHSY and CDR2 is FQNENV. This CDR3 spans 15 amino acids. CDR3 in amino acids: CASSQSGTGNYGYTF. The CDR3 DNA reads as TGTGCCAGCAGCCAATCGGGCACAGGGAACTATGGCTACACCTTC.

The CDR3 spells CSAGSYSNQPQHF. The CDR3 DNA reads as TGCAGCGCCGGAAGTTATAGCAATCAGCCCCAGCATTTT. This chain connects TRBV20-1 to TRBJ1-5; D is undetermined. The V gene's germline CDR1 is DFQATT and CDR2 SNEGSKA (reference sequence). The CDR3 extends over 13 amino acids.

This clonotype was detected a few times. The J gene is TRBJ1-2, the V gene TRBV12-3 or TRBV12-4; perhaps TRBD1 as D (6 bases). CDR3 length: 14 amino acids. Trimming stripped 1 base from V and 8 bases from J, with 14 bases between. CDR3 bases: TGTGCCAGCAGTTTAGGACAGGCGGCTTGGGGCTACACCTTC. Its translation is CASSLGQAAWGYTF.

Turning to this clonotype: The CDR3 does not end in the conserved phenylalanine or tryptophan, so this is likely a read error. The chain combines TRBV25-1 with TRBJ1-6; no reliable D call. The CDR3 has 17 residues. V lost 0 bases, J lost 0 bases, and 9 bases lay in between. The germline V gene has CDR1 MGHDK and CDR2 SYGVNS. The CDR3 here is CASSEYLGSSYNSPLHL. For the CDR3, the DNA is TGTGCCAGCAGTGAATATTTAGGGAGCTCCTATAATTCACCCCTCCACCTT.

The chain combines TRBV9 with TRBJ2-2; TRBD2 matches 9 bases. V lost 4 bases and J lost 7; bases outside the gene matches: 8. CDR1 is SGDLS and CDR2 is YYNGEE in the germline V gene. This CDR3 spans 15 amino acids. In DNA form, the CDR3 reads TGTGCCAGCAGCTTACGCGGGGGGGCCGGCGGGGAGCTGTTTTTT. The encoded protein is CASSLRGGAGGELFF.

The V and J genes are TRBV20-1 and TRBJ1-5, with 7 bases matching TRBD1. V trimming: 5 bases; J trimming: 3 bases; junction bases outside the gene matches: 4. This CDR3 is 13 amino acids long. The germline CDR1 and CDR2 sequences are DFQATT and SNEGSKA (reference sequence). In DNA form, the CDR3 reads TGCAGTGCTCTCGGACAGGACAATCAGCCCCAGCATTTT. Protein sequence: CSALGQDNQPQHF.

This clonotype was counted at least ten times. The chain joins TRBV19 to TRBJ1-2; 11 nucleotides align to TRBD1. J gave up 7 bases and V 4 bases, and 5 bases lay outside the gene matches. The germline gives CDR1 LNHDA, CDR2 SQIVND (reference sequence). CDR3 length: 14 residues. The CDR3 DNA reads TGTGCCAGTAGTACGGACAGGGGGCTCTCTGGCTACACCTTC. Translation gives CASSTDRGLSGYTF.

The V gene is TRBV7-2, the J gene TRBJ1-6, with D perhaps TRBD1 (5 bases). V lost 3 bases, J lost 9 bases, and 12 bases lay in between. There are 14 residues in the CDR3. Germline V lookup: CDR1 SGHTA, CDR2 FQGNSA. This CDR3 reads CASSFGKGTSPLHF. The CDR3 DNA is TGTGCCAGCAGCTTCGGGAAGGGGACTTCACCCCTCCACTTT. The full variable domain, its missing parts supplied by reference TRBV7-2 and TRBJ1-6, is GAGVSQSPSNKVTEKGKDVELRCDPISGHTALYWYRQSLGQGLEFLIYFQGNSAPDKSGLPSDRFSAERTGGSVSTLTIQRTQQEDSAVYLCASSFGKGTSPLHFGNGTRLTVT.

V usage is TRBV5-4 and J usage is TRBJ1-1; D not resolved. Germline assignment: CDR1 SGHNT and CDR2 YYREEE (reference sequence). CDR3 length equals 14 residues. Trimming removed 4 bases from V and 5 bases from J, with 15 bases in between. The CDR3 loop reads CASSPPQPETEAFF. The CDR3 nucleotides are TGTGCCAGCAGCCCCCCCCAGCCCGAAACTGAAGCTTTCTTT.

V usage is TRBV12-3 or TRBV12-4 and J usage is TRBJ1-2; TRBD1 matches 9 bases. The CDR3 consists of 16 residues. V dropped 5 bases and J dropped 1; count of bases not matched to a gene: 8. The DNA of the CDR3 is TGTGCCAGCAGTAAAGGACAGGGGACAGATAACTATGGCTACACCTTC. Its protein product is CASSKGQGTDNYGYTF.

V usage is TRBV7-9 and J usage is TRBJ2-5; D is undetermined. This CDR3 comprises 14 residues. Germline-derived CDR1 and CDR2 are SEHNR and FQNEAQ (reference sequence). Trimming cost V 1 base and J 5 bases, with 11 bases left between them. The CDR3 DNA sequence: TGTGCCAGCAGCTTAGTTCAAGGGCCGGAGACCCAGTACTTC. Protein sequence: CASSLVQGPETQYF. The whole variable domain, remainder taken from reference TRBV7-9 and TRBJ2-5, is DTGVSQNPRHKITKRGQNVTFRCDPISEHNRLYWYRQTLGQGPEFLTYFQNEAQLEKSRLLSDRFSAERPKGSFSTLEIQRTEQGDSAMYLCASSLVQGPETQYFGPGTRLLVL.

The sample holds one count of this clonotype. The CDR3 carries no conserved terminal phenylalanine or tryptophan, so it likely arises from a read error. V and J are TRBV9 and TRBJ1-5, with 7 bases that match TRBD1. Germline values: CDR1 SGDLS, CDR2 YYNGEE. Losses at the gene ends were 3 bases for V and 2 bases for J; bases not matched to a gene: 8. CDR3 length: 16 residues. The CDR3 bases are TGTGCCAGCAGCGCAGGAGACAGGGAGGGCAATCAGCCCCAGCATCTT. Translating gives CASSAGDREGNQPQHL.